A single T cell receptor beta chain is shown here with its context. Its matching antigen is unknown. This sample was taken from a study of cytomegalovirus exposure and HLA in healthy donors. This CDR3 has 13 residues. Losses at the gene ends were 1 base for V and 9 bases for J; bases not matched to a gene: 5. Germline V gene lookup returns CDR1 ENHRY and CDR2 SYGVKD. The donors gave bone marrow, and they were healthy. Overall study findings and caveats: Reported results showed that the classifier diagnosed cytomegalovirus status with high specificity and sensitivity.

With 60 Vbeta and 13 Jbeta primers, the PCR was carried out. This table comes from immunoSEQ multiplex PCR, and its TCRdb copy is limited to in-frame clones, with some not included. Of roughly 200,000 clones listed, roughly 80% are singletons. The sequence derives from a man younger than 40 in good health and CMV-seronegative. Sequenced material: PBMCs. The chain links TRBV10-3 to TRBJ2-7; 8 bases align to TRBD2. For the CDR3, the DNA is TGTGCCATCAGTGAGTTAGGTCTAGCGGGGCAGTACTTC. Translated: CAISELGLAGQYF.